Listed below are T cell receptor beta chains from one sample, sequenced in a study of blood T cells in healthy people across ages. TCRdb reanalysed the 5' RACE reads using MiXCR and keeps one entry per CDR3 protein. The sample carries approximately 900,000 distinct CDR3 sequences, roughly 43% recorded once. Source material: blood. Every receptor here comes from a man aged 25-40 years in good health. Each CDR3 is given with its conserved first and last residue. D genes are given only for firm matches. The size entry is marked missing in some rows and otherwise reads once, few, many or a size class.

TRBV3-1	NA	NA	TRBJ1-2	TGTGCCAGCAGCCTCGGACGCATCTACACCTTC	CASSLGRIYTF
TRBV27	TRBD2	few	TRBJ2-1	TGTGCCAGCAGTCCCTTCGGGGGGGCAGAGGGGTACAATGAGCAGTTCTTC	CASSPFGGAEGYNEQFF
TRBV29-1	NA	NA	TRBJ1-2	TGCAGCGCCGGACAACGTACTACTAACTATGGCTACACCTTC	CSAGQRTTNYGYTF
TRBV10-3	NA	NA	TRBJ1-1	TGTGCCATCAGTGTAAGGCGTGACATGAACACTGAAGCTTTCTTT	CAISVRRDMNTEAFF
TRBV9	TRBD2	few	TRBJ2-3	TGTGCCAGCAGCGTCTTAGCGGGGAAGCACACAGATACGCAGTATTTT	CASSVLAGKHTDTQYF
TRBV4-1	TRBD2	NA	TRBJ2-3	TGCGCCAGCAGCCAACCGGGGGGAGGACCAAGAACAGATACGCAGTATTTT	CASSQPGGGPRTDTQYF
TRBV11-2	NA	NA	TRBJ1-4	TGTGCCAGCAGTGCCAGAATTAATGAAAAACTGTTTTTT	CASSARINEKLFF
TRBV15	NA	NA	TRBJ2-7	TGTGCCACCAGCAGTTCCTATGTTGGCGAGCGGTACTTC	CATSSSYVGERYF
TRBV9	NA	NA	TRBJ1-1	TGTGCCAGCAGCGTTGTTCAGGAACCGCGGACTGAAGCTTTCTTT	CASSVVQEPRTEAFF
TRBV5-1	TRBD1	NA	TRBJ1-6	TGCGCCAGCAGCGGTAAGGCAGGGGGTAATTCACCCCTCCACTTT	CASSGKAGGNSPLHF
TRBV29-1	NA	NA	TRBJ1-1	TGCAGCGTGGGACACCTGAACACTGAAGCTTTCTTT	CSVGHLNTEAFF
TRBV7-8	NA	once	TRBJ2-2	TGTGCCAGCAGCTCGGTCCGGCTGACTATGAGGGAGCTGTTTTTT	CASSSVRLTMRELFF
TRBV20-1	NA	NA	TRBJ2-7	TGCAGTGCTAGGAAGGGGGCCTACGAGCAGTACTTC	CSARKGAYEQYF
TRBV19	TRBD1	few	TRBJ2-3	TGTGCCAGTAGTACTCCGGGACAGGGGGTAGATACGCAGTATTTT	CASSTPGQGVDTQYF
TRBV21-1	NA	NA	TRBJ1-2	TGTGCCAGCAGCAAAGGCCATGGTTATGGCTACACCTTC	CASSKGHGYGYTF
TRBV5-4	NA	once	TRBJ2-7	TGTGCCAGCAGCTTTGGAGGCCAGTTCTACGAGCAGTACTTC	CASSFGGQFYEQYF
TRBV30	NA	NA	TRBJ1-5	TGTGCCTGGAAATCGCCGAACAATCAGCCCCAGCATTTT	CAWKSPNNQPQHF
TRBV6-2/TRBV6-3	TRBD1	NA	TRBJ2-1	TGTGCCAGCAGTTACTTCGGGACAGGGTTTAACAATGAGCAGTTCTTC	CASSYFGTGFNNEQFF
TRBV6-5	NA	NA	TRBJ1-2	TGTGCCAGCAGTAGGGCAGGAAATGGCTACACCTTC	CASSRAGNGYTF